These 17 T cell receptor beta chains originate from one sample sequenced in a study of T cell responses to AZD1222 COVID-19 vaccine. Profiled with immunoSEQ multiplex PCR; TCRdb holds only in-frame clones, not every one. In the table there are about 170,000 clones, just under 95% of which are singletons. The specimen comprised peripheral blood, sampled on day 0 of AZD1222 vaccination. These receptor sequences come from an adult in good health.

The chain employs TRBV13 and TRBJ2-3; 7 bases are a match to TRBD2. The CDR3 contains 14 residues. With V trimmed by 7 bases and J by 2 bases, 6 bases remained unmatched. Germline V gene sequence: CDR1 PRHDT, CDR2 FYEKMQ (reference sequence). This CDR3 reads CASTLAATTDTQYF. Written as DNA, the CDR3 is TGTGCCAGCACCCTAGCGGCCACCACAGATACGCAGTATTTT. The whole variable domain, filled in from reference TRBV13 and TRBJ2-3, reads AAGVIQSPRHLIKEKRETATLKCYPIPRHDTVYWYQQGPGQDPQFLISFYEKMQSDKGSIPDRFSAQQFSDYHSELNMSSLELGDSALYFCASTLAATTDTQYFGPGTRLTVL.

The gene calls are TRBV7-2 and TRBJ2-5; 7 bases align to TRBD1. The V segment lost 4 bases and the J segment 5 bases; nucleotides outside the gene matches: 10. This CDR3 is built from 15 residues. CDR1 and CDR2 from the germline V gene are SGHTA and FQGNSA. CDR3: CASSSDRYFSETQYF. In nucleotides, the CDR3 is TGTGCCAGCAGCTCGGACAGGTACTTTAGCGAGACCCAGTACTTC.

This rearrangement joins TRBV6-6 to TRBJ2-7, with D unresolved. Germline V gives CDR1 MNHNY, CDR2 SVGAGI (reference sequence). V lost 6 bases to trimming and J lost 2 bases, with 14 bases between them. The CDR3 totals 14 residues. DNA of the CDR3: TGTGCCAGCAGCCCGTACGCGGCTACCTACGAGCAGTACTTC. Protein product: CASSPYAATYEQYF.

The rearrangement uses TRBV18 and TRBJ1-6; D possibly corresponds to TRBD1 (6 bases). Deletions cut 4 bases from V and 4 bases from J, with 11 bases between. The germline CDR1 and CDR2 sequences are KGHSH and LQKENI. This CDR3 comprises 15 residues. The CDR3: CASSRGTPYNSPLHF. The CDR3 coding sequence is TGTGCCAGCTCACGCGGGACACCATATAATTCACCCCTCCACTTT.

This clone was observed once. Written as DNA, the CDR3 is TGTGCCAGCAGCCGGCTTAACAGGGCGGGATCTCAGCCCCAGCATTTT. This codes for CASSRLNRAGSQPQHF. The rearrangement joins TRBV27 to TRBJ1-5, with TRBD1 as a possible D gene (6 bases). The V gene's germline CDR1 is MNHEY and CDR2 SMNVEV (reference sequence). There are 16 residues in the CDR3. V lost 6 bases to trimming and J lost 6 bases, with 21 bases between them.

The V call is TRBV5-1, the J call TRBJ2-7; D perhaps matches TRBD2 (5 bases). Germline CDR1 SGHRS, CDR2 YFSETQ. V shed 0 bases and J shed 3 bases, with 16 bases lying between them. There are 16 residues in the CDR3. The CDR3 DNA sequence: TGCGCCAGCAGCTTGGCCCCGGACTCTATTCTCTACGAGCAGTACTTC. It specifies CASSLAPDSILYEQYF.

The chain joins TRBV7-9 to TRBJ2-7; no reliable D call. Germline CDR1 is SEHNR and CDR2 is FQNEAQ (reference sequence). Trimming removed 6 bases at V and 4 bases at J, with 10 bases between. The CDR3 spans 12 residues. CDR3 protein: CASSPARYEQYF. For the CDR3, the DNA is TGTGCCAGCAGTCCCGCAAGGTACGAGCAGTACTTC.

CDR3 sequence: CASSQDRRRTSEAFF. The CDR3 DNA reads TGTGCCAGCAGCCAAGACCGGCGGAGAACAAGTGAAGCTTTCTTT. This chain connects TRBV3-1 (or the pseudogene TRBV3-2) to TRBJ1-1; D is uncertain. V lost 0 bases to trimming and J lost 7 bases, with 15 bases between them. The CDR3 sequence is 15 residues long. In germline, CDR1 is LGHDT, CDR2 YNNKEL (reference sequence).

The V gene is TRBV7-3, the J gene TRBJ2-3; D not resolved. V was shortened by 1 base and J by 3 bases, with 11 bases between the two germline ends. This CDR3 comprises 15 residues. CDR1 and CDR2 from the germline V gene are SGHTA and FQGTGA. The CDR3 DNA follows: TGTGCCAGCAGCTTAAATGTAGCCGGGACAGATACGCAGTATTTT. As protein: CASSLNVAGTDTQYF.

This clone was observed a few times. CDR3: CASSLAPGLYEQYF. The CDR3 coding sequence is TGTGCCAGCAGCTTAGCCCCAGGGTTGTACGAGCAGTACTTC. The genes are TRBV7-2 and TRBJ2-7, with D possibly being TRBD1 (5 bases). Deletions cut 0 bases from V and 4 bases from J, with 10 bases between. This CDR3 spans 14 amino acids. The germline V gene has CDR1 SGHTA and CDR2 FQGNSA.

This clone was detected a few times. The chain's CDR3 is CASSPTGGNEQFF. For the CDR3, the DNA is TGTGCCAGCAGTCCAACGGGAGGTAATGAGCAGTTCTTC. The gene calls are TRBV2 and TRBJ2-1; 7 bases fit TRBD2. The CDR3 has 13 amino acids. The germline V gene has CDR1 SNHLY and CDR2 FYNNEI. V lost 5 bases, J lost 7 bases, and 5 bases stayed unmatched.

The J gene is TRBJ1-5, the V gene TRBV5-1; weak D call: TRBD1 (5 bases). The V gene's germline CDR1 is SGHRS and CDR2 YFSETQ. This CDR3 has 16 amino acids. Trimming stripped 0 bases from V and 1 base from J, with 11 bases between. CDR3 in amino acids: CASSLGPTGSNQPQHF. The CDR3 bases are TGCGCCAGCAGCTTGGGGCCCACAGGAAGCAATCAGCCCCAGCATTTT.

This clone occurred once. The chain links TRBV14 to TRBJ2-3, with TRBD1 matching over 7 bases. V shed 4 bases, J shed 7 bases, and the junction held 5 bases outside the gene matches. Germline CDR1 is SGHDN and CDR2 is FVKESK. The CDR3 is made up of 13 amino acids. The CDR3 nucleotides are TGTGCCAGCAGCCGGACAGGCGGTTATACGCAGTATTTT. Protein sequence: CASSRTGGYTQYF.

The J gene is TRBJ1-2, the V gene TRBV6-5; D is undetermined. V was shortened by 8 bases and J by 3 bases, with 4 bases between the two germline ends. The germline gives CDR1 MNHEY, CDR2 SVGAGI. The CDR3 has 10 amino acids. The chain's CDR3 is CASAYYGYTF. The CDR3 nucleotides read TGTGCCAGCGCCTACTATGGCTACACCTTC.

This clone has a single count. The J gene is TRBJ1-6, the V gene TRBV2; D is unresolved. Looked up from germline, CDR1 is SNHLY and CDR2 is FYNNEI. V lost 6 bases and J 7 bases, leaving 13 bases between the germline ends. The CDR3 has 14 residues. The CDR3 DNA follows: TGTGCCAGCAGGCCTGACCCCCTCAATTCACCCCTCCACTTT. As protein: CASRPDPLNSPLHF. Supplemented by reference TRBV2 and TRBJ1-6, the full variable domain reads EPEVTQTPSHQVTQMGQEVILRCVPISNHLYFYWYRQILGQKVEFLVSFYNNEISEKSEIFDDQFSVERPDGSNFTLKIRSTKLEDSAMYFCASRPDPLNSPLHFGNGTRLTVT.

This clone has just one count. The chain links TRBV9 to TRBJ2-2; tentatively, D is TRBD1 or TRBD2 (6 bases each). The germline V and J ends were trimmed by 0 bases and 4 bases, with 19 bases remaining between them. The CDR3 is 18 amino acids. CDR1 is SGDLS, CDR2 YYNGEE, per germline. Here the CDR3 reads CASSVGLGGAPGTGELFF. The CDR3 DNA sequence: TGTGCCAGCAGCGTAGGGCTGGGGGGCGCTCCTGGCACCGGGGAGCTGTTTTTT.

The V and J genes are TRBV5-4 and TRBJ2-2; a possible D gene is TRBD2 (6 bases). The CDR3 is 15 residues long. Germline-derived CDR1 and CDR2 are SGHNT and YYREEE (reference sequence). Trimming took 2 bases from V and 7 from J, leaving 15 bases between them. The CDR3 DNA sequence: TGTGCCAGCAGCTTAGGGAGGCCCGGGGTCGGGGAGCTGTTTTTT. It is translated as CASSLGRPGVGELFF.